This TCR beta chain was recovered during a study of T-cell memory formation after mild COVID-19. About the research overall: TCR clusters were mostly donor specific.

TCRdb processed the 5' RACE reads anew with MiXCR; each CDR3 protein has one entry. Of about 560,000 distinct CDR3 sequences in the sample, 15% to 20% are singletons; the top ten hold around 7.8%. CDR3 length: 14 residues. V lost 3 bases to trimming and J lost 3 bases, with 12 bases between them. In germline, CDR1 is SGHRS, CDR2 YFSETQ. This clonotype was counted only a few times. This receptor was identified in an adult woman who had mild COVID-19 (a few samples of this study predate the infection). Cell type and time point are not known. The chain carries TRBV5-1 and TRBJ1-1; D may be TRBD1 (5 bases). The sample comprised PBMCs or a T cell subset sorted from them (not recorded which). This CDR3 is CASSWAGGDTEAFF. For the CDR3, the DNA is TGCGCCAGCAGCTGGGCCGGGGGAGACACTGAAGCTTTCTTT.